The 21 T cell receptor beta chains in this list originate from one sample, sequenced in a study of human CD8 memory T cell subsets. Scientists made TCR beta libraries using UMI-labeled 5' RACE. With the 5' RACE reads reprocessed, TCRdb shows one record per CDR3 protein and no DNA. This listing includes 9,500 to 11,000 distinct CDR3 sequences. Input material: CD8+ T cells from PBMCs. These TCRs come from a human donor in good health.

The chain uses TRBV19 and TRBJ1-5. Per the germline V gene, CDR1 is LNHDA and CDR2 is SQIVND (reference sequence). The CDR3 length is 15 residues. This chain's CDR3 is CASSISTYGVPPQHF. Full variable domain (outside the CDR3, taken from reference TRBV19 and TRBJ1-5): DGGITQSPKYLFRKEGQNVTLSCEQNLNHDAMYWYRQDPGQGLRLIYYSQIVNDFQKGDIAEGYSVSREKKESFPLTVTSAQKNPTAFYLCASSISTYGVPPQHFGDGTRLSIL.

The chain joins TRBV28 to TRBJ2-3; the D gene TCRdb calls, TRBD1, cannot be checked with no DNA. The CDR3 length is 13 residues. Germline V CDR1 and CDR2: MDHEN, SYDVKM. The CDR3 spells CASNRGATDTQYF.

The chain has TRBV5-6 and TRBJ2-4; TCRdb indicates TRBD1, and absent DNA this call remains unverified. CDR3 length: 15 amino acids. CDR1 is SGHDT, CDR2 YYEEEE, per germline. This chain's CDR3 is CASSLSDRNENIQYF.

This rearrangement joins TRBV4-1 to TRBJ1-6. This CDR3 region has 14 residues. Germline V gene lookup returns CDR1 MGHRA and CDR2 YSYEKL. The CDR3 is CASSQEPYNSPLHF.

The chain uses TRBV5-1 and TRBJ1-1. Germline CDR1 and CDR2: SGHRS and YFSETQ. There are 15 residues in the CDR3. The CDR3 here is CASSLYEIMNTEAFF.

The J gene is TRBJ2-1, the V gene TRBV28; TCRdb lists TRBD2, though no DNA is available to test this call. The V gene's germline CDR1 is MDHEN and CDR2 SYDVKM. The length of the CDR3 is 15 residues. The CDR3 region is CASSLPGGSVDEQFF. Full variable domain (missing parts from reference TRBV28 and TRBJ2-1): DVKVTQSSRYLVKRTGEKVFLECVQDMDHENMFWYRQDPGLGLRLIYFSYDVKMKEKGDIPEGYSVSREKKERFSLILESASTNQTSMYLCASSLPGGSVDEQFFGPGTRLTVL.

The chain carries TRBV19 and TRBJ1-6. The CDR3 consists of 13 residues. Per germline, CDR1 LNHDA and CDR2 SQIVND (reference sequence). The CDR3 loop is CASSITVNSPLHF.

The chain is built from TRBV7-6 and TRBJ2-3. Germline CDR1 reads SGHVS; CDR2 reads FNYEAQ. CDR3 size: 15 residues. This CDR3 is CASSRILGSTDTQYF.

The J gene is TRBJ2-7, the V gene TRBV28; TCRdb returns TRBD2, unconfirmable since there is no DNA. This CDR3 comprises 14 residues. CDR1 and CDR2 from the germline V gene are MDHEN and SYDVKM. The CDR3 region is CASSSSDSGKKQYF.

The V gene is TRBV25-1, the J gene TRBJ2-3. The germline gives CDR1 MGHDK, CDR2 SYGVNS. This CDR3 spans 14 amino acids. The chain's CDR3 is CASSEYSGTDTQYF.

In terms of frequency, this clonotype is medium-sized. The genes are TRBV27 and TRBJ2-3. The CDR3 runs 12 residues. From germline, CDR1 is MNHEY and CDR2 SMNVEV (reference sequence). The CDR3 sequence is CASSFTGDTQYF.

The chain links TRBV5-6 to TRBJ2-7; the TCRdb call, TRBD2, lacks DNA for checking. There are 13 residues in the CDR3. CDR1 and CDR2 (germline): SGHDT, YYEEEE. Here the CDR3 reads CASSTTSLYEQYF.

This clonotype counts as medium-sized by frequency. The V call is TRBV27, the J call TRBJ2-7. Looked up from germline, CDR1 is MNHEY and CDR2 is SMNVEV (reference sequence). The CDR3 is 13 residues long. The CDR3 loop is CASSFGGLYEQYF.

This chain links TRBV20-1 with TRBJ2-7; the TCRdb D gene call, TRBD2, has no DNA to confirm it. Germline V gives CDR1 DFQATT, CDR2 SNEGSKA (reference sequence). CDR3 length equals 15 residues. This CDR3 is CSADLGAGRGYGQYF.

This rearrangement joins TRBV20-1 to TRBJ2-7; TCRdb outputs TRBD1, but without DNA this stays unchecked. Germline CDR1 is DFQATT and CDR2 is SNEGSKA (reference sequence). CDR3 length: 14 amino acids. Here the CDR3 reads CSAREQGQGGEQYF.

The J gene is TRBJ2-7, the V gene TRBV5-1; no DNA is available, so the TRBD1 call from TCRdb remains unchecked. CDR1 and CDR2 from the germline V gene are SGHRS and YFSETQ. The CDR3 extends over 15 amino acids. The CDR3 reads CASSWGYQGTYEQYF.

V gene TRBV7-9 combines with J gene TRBJ1-3. The CDR3 totals 16 residues. The germline CDR1 and CDR2 sequences are SEHNR and FQNEAQ (reference sequence). Here the CDR3 reads CASSRDLDSSGNTIYF.

This sequence joins TRBV29-1 and TRBJ2-7; TCRdb designates TRBD1, a call that cannot be tested without DNA. The CDR3 spans 16 residues. CDR1 and CDR2 (germline): SQVTM, ANQGSEA. CDR3 protein: CSVEADTGTGHYEQYF.

V and J are TRBV10-1 and TRBJ2-5. In germline, CDR1 is WNHNN, CDR2 SYGVQD (reference sequence). The CDR3 loop spans 14 amino acids. CDR3 amino acids: CASSDQPTIGTQYF.

This clonotype shows up as medium-sized by frequency. The chain recombines TRBV29-1 with TRBJ1-3. CDR1 SQVTM and CDR2 ANQGSEA come from the germline V gene. The CDR3 has 13 residues. Here the CDR3 reads CSVEGESGNTIYF.

The chain recombines TRBV29-1 with TRBJ2-1; TCRdb lists TRBD1, though no DNA is available to test this call. Germline-derived CDR1 and CDR2 are SQVTM and ANQGSEA. The CDR3 length is 15 residues. The CDR3 is CSVVPPSDAYNEQFF.